Listed below are T cell receptor beta chains from one sample, sequenced in a study of molecular identifiers for immune sequencing clone quantification. From the PCR reads, TCRdb called clonotypes with MiXCR, one entry per CDR3 protein. This sample yields about 510,000 distinct CDR3 sequences, of which roughly 24% are seen a single time; approximately 0.76% belongs to the top ten. Sequenced input: naive CD8+ T cells from blood, with Jurkat cell RNA spiked in. The receptors here all came from a human donor in good health. Some libraries in this study had Jurkat cell RNA spiked in. Each CDR3 is given with its conserved first and last residue. A D gene is named only where the DNA matches it firmly. Clone size is shown for a subset of rows, as once, few, many or a class of expanded clone.

d_call,clone_size,v_call,j_call,cdr3_nt,cdr3_aa
TRBD1,NA,TRBV7-2,TRBJ1-1,TGTGCCAGCAGCCCGACTTATGGGACAGGGGTAACTGAAGCTTTCTTT,CASSPTYGTGVTEAFF
TRBD2,many,TRBV13,TRBJ2-7,TGTGCCAGCAGCTTGGTAGCGGGGGCCCACGAGCAGTACTTC,CASSLVAGAHEQYF
TRBD2,few,TRBV20-1,TRBJ2-7,TGCAGTGCTAGAGATAGGTCGGGACTAGCGGGAAACCGGCTCTACGAGCAGTACTTC,CSARDRSGLAGNRLYEQYF
TRBD2,many,TRBV13,TRBJ2-1,TGTGCCAGCAGTCTGGGAGGGCGGGGCGAGCAGTTCTTC,CASSLGGRGEQFF
NA,NA,TRBV7-9,TRBJ2-1,TGTGCCAGCAGCGAACGAACAGTACATCGAGCTGAGCAGTTCTTC,CASSERTVHRAEQFF
NA,few,TRBV28,TRBJ1-5,TGTGCCAGCAGTTTTCTCCCCCCAGGACCGAGCAATCAGCCCCAGCATTTT,CASSFLPPGPSNQPQHF
NA,many,TRBV5-4,TRBJ1-1,TGTGCCAGCAGCCTTGGGCAGACGGAAGCTTTCTTT,CASSLGQTEAFF
TRBD1,NA,TRBV18,TRBJ1-1,TGTGCCAGCCACAGCGGGACAGGGGGCGAGGGCACTGAAGCTTTCTTT,CASHSGTGGEGTEAFF
NA,NA,TRBV28,TRBJ2-7,TGTGTCAGCAGTCGGCTCGCCTGGGCCGAGCAGTACTTC,CVSSRLAWAEQYF
NA,NA,TRBV7-9,TRBJ2-5,TGTGCCAGCACCCCTGCGTTGGGGCCACAAGAGACCCAGTACTTC,CASTPALGPQETQYF
NA,few,TRBV25-1,TRBJ2-7,TGTGCCAGCAGTGGATTCGGCGGGGCCCCCTACGAGCAGTACTTC,CASSGFGGAPYEQYF
NA,many,TRBV5-5,TRBJ2-7,TGTGCCAGCAGCCCGGGTGTGGGGGCACCACTACTGGAAGAGCAGTACTTC,CASSPGVGAPLLEEQYF
NA,few,TRBV29-1,TRBJ1-6,TGCAGCGTTACAGGGAGGGGGGGGTATAATTCACCCCTCCACTTT,CSVTGRGGYNSPLHF
NA,NA,TRBV11-2,TRBJ1-4,TGTGCCAGCAGCTCGACTAGATGGGACTTTAATGAAAAACTGTTTTTT,CASSSTRWDFNEKLFF
NA,NA,TRBV19,TRBJ1-5,TGTGCAGCAGGGGTCTCTTCTTATAGCAATCAGCCCCAGCATTTT,CAAGVSSYSNQPQHF